Sequencing of this T cell receptor gamma chain was carried out in a study of γδ T cells in repeated Plasmodium falciparum infection. Overall study: Over 644 days, donors received four mosquito-bite P. falciparum NF54 infections. Overall study findings and caveats: Malian donors came from one small rural village, predominantly one ethnic group. Many TCRgamma sequences overlapped between individuals in stable Vgamma9/Vdelta2+ repertoires.

This CDR3 is built from 14 residues. J was trimmed by 0 bases and V by 5 bases; bases with no gene match: 3. Germline V lookup: CDR1 GITISATS, CDR2 ISYDGTV (reference sequence). This clone was seen repeatedly, ten times or more. As yet, its antigen is unknown. Bulk repertoires came from Vgamma9/Vdelta2+ or Vdelta2-negative gammadelta T cells flow-sorted from PBMC. With CATT, TCRdb re-called clones from the multiplex PCR reads. Here the sample spans 25,000 to 35,000 gamma-chain clones, 1.4% to 1.5% being singletons. The chain combines TRGV9 with TRGJP1. Sequenced material: gamma-delta T cells from blood. The receptor was derived from a pool of human donors (malaria-infected and uninfected, not separated). CDR3 protein: CALWANTTGWFKIF. In DNA, the CDR3 is TGTGCCTTGTGGGCGAATACCACTGGTTGGTTCAAGATATTT.